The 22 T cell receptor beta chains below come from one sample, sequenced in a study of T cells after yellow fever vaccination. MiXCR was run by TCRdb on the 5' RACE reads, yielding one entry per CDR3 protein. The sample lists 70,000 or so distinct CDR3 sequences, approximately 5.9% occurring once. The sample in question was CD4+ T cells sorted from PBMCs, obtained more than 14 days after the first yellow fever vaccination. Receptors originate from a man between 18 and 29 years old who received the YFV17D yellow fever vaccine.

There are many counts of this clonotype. CDR3 in amino acids: CASSLSGVGSPLHF. In nucleotides, the CDR3 is TGCGCCAGCAGCTTGTCAGGGGTCGGCTCACCCCTCCACTTT. The rearrangement links TRBV5-1 to TRBJ1-6, with a weak D call TRBD1 (6 bases). The germline CDR1 and CDR2 sequences are SGHRS and YFSETQ. This CDR3 is 14 amino acids long. V was trimmed by 1 base and J by 10 bases, leaving 12 bases between them.

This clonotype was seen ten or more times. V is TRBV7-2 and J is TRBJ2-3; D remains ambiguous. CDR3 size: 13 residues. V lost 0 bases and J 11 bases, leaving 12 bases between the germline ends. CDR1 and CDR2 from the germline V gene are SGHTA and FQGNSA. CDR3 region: CASSLAPAVLQYF. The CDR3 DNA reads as TGTGCCAGCAGCTTAGCGCCGGCGGTTTTGCAGTATTTT.

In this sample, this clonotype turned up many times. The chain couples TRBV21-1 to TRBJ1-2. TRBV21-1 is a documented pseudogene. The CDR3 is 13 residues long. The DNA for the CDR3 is TGTGCCAGCAGGGAGACAGATAACTATGGCTACACCTTC. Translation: CASRETDNYGYTF.

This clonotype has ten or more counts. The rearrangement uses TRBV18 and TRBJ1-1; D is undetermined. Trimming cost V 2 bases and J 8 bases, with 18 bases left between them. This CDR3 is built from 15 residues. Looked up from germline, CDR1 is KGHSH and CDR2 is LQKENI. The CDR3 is CASSPNSNVRGEAFF. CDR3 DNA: TGTGCCAGCTCACCAAATTCAAATGTGAGAGGAGAAGCTTTCTTT.

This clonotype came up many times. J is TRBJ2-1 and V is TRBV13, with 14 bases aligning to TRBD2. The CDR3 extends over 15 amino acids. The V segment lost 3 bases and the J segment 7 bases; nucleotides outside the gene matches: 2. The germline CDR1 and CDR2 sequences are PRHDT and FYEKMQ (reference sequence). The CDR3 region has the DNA TGTGCCAGCAGCTTGGGACTAGCGGGGGAAAATGAGCAGTTCTTC. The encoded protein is CASSLGLAGENEQFF.

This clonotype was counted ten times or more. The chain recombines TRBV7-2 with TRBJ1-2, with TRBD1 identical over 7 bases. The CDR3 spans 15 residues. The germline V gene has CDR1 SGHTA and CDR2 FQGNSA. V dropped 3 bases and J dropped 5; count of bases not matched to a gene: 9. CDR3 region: CASSFTSGTEYGYTF. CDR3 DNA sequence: TGTGCCAGCAGCTTCACTTCCGGGACAGAGTATGGCTACACCTTC.

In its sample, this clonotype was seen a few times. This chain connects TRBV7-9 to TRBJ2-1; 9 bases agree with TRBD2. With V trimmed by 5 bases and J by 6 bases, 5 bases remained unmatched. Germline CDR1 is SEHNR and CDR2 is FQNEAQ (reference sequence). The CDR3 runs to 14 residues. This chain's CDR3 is CASSRGGALNEQFF. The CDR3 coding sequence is TGTGCCAGCAGCCGCGGGGGGGCCCTCAATGAGCAGTTCTTC.

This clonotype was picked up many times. DNA for the CDR3: TGTGCCATCAGTGCTGACTACCGGGAGACCCAGTACTTC. Translated: CAISADYRETQYF. The chain employs TRBV10-3 and TRBJ2-5, with D tentatively TRBD2 (5 bases). Germline CDR1 is ENHRY and CDR2 is SYGVKD. The CDR3 is made up of 13 amino acids. The V end lost 4 bases, the J end lost 5 bases, and 11 bases lay between the germline ends.

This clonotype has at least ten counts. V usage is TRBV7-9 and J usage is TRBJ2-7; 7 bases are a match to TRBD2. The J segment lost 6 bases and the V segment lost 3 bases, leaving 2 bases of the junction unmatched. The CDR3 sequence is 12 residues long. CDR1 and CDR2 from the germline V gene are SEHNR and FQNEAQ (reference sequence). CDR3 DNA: TGTGCCAGCAGCTTCACGGGGGGCGAGCAGTACGTC. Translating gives CASSFTGGEQYV.

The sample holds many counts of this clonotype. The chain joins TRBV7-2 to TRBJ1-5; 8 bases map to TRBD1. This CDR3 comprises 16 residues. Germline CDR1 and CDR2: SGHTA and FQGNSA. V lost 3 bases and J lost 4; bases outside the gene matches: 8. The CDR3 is CASSFTGTGANQPQHF. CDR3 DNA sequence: TGTGCCAGCAGCTTTACCGGGACAGGAGCTAATCAGCCCCAGCATTTT.

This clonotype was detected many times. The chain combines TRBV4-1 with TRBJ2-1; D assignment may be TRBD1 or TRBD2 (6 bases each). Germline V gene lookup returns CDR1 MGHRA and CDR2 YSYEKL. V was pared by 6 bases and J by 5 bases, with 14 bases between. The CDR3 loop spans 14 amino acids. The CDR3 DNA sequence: TGCGCCAGCAGAGTGAGAGGGGGGCACAATGAGCAGTTCTTC. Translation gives CASRVRGGHNEQFF.

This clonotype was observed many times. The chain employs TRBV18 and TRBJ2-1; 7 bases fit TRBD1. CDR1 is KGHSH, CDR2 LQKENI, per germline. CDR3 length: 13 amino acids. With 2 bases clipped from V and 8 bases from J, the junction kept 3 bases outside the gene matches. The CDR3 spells CASSPWQGDEQFF. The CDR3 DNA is TGTGCCAGCTCACCATGGCAGGGGGATGAGCAGTTCTTC. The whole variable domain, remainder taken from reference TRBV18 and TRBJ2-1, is NAGVMQNPRHLVRRRGQEARLRCSPMKGHSHVYWYRQLPEEGLKFMVYLQKENIIDESGMPKERFSAEFPKEGPSILRIQQVVRGDSAAYFCASSPWQGDEQFFGPGTRLTVL.

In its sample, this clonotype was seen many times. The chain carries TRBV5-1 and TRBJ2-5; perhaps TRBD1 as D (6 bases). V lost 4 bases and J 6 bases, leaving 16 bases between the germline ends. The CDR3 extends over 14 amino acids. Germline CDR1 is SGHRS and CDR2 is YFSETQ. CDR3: CASSPTTGLKTQYF. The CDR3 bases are TGCGCCAGCAGCCCTACCACAGGGTTAAAGACCCAGTACTTC.

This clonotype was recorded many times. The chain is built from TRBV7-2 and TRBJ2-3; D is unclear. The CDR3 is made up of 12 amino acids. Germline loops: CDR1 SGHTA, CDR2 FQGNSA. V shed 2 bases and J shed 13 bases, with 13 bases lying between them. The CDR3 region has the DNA TGTGCCAGCAGCTTACAACAGACATCAGAGTATTTT. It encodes CASSLQQTSEYF.

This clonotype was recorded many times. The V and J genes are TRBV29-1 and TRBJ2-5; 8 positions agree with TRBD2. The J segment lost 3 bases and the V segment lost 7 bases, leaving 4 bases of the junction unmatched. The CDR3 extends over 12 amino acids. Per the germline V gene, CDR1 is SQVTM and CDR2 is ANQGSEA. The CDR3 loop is CSAGGAKETQYF. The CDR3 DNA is TGCAGCGCGGGGGGGGCGAAAGAGACCCAGTACTTC.

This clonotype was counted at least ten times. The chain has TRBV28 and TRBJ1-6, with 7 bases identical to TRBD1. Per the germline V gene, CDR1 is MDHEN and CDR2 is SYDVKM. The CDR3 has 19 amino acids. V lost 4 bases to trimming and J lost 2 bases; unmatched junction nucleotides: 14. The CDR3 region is CASSSRGFRRRTYNSPLHF. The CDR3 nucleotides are TGTGCCAGCAGTTCCAGGGGGTTTAGGAGGAGAACCTATAATTCACCCCTCCACTTT.

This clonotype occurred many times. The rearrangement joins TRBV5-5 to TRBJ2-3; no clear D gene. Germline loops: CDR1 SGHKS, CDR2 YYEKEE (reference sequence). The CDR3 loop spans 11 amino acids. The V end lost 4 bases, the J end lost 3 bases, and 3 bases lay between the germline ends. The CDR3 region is CASSTTDTQYF. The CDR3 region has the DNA TGTGCCAGCAGCACGACAGATACGCAGTATTTT.

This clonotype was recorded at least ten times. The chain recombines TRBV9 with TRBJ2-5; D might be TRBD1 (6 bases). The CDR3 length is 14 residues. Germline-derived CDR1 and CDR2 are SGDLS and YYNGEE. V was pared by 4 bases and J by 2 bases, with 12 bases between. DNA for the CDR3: TGTGCCAGCAGCCAAAGGACAGTTCAAGAGACCCAGTACTTC. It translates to CASSQRTVQETQYF. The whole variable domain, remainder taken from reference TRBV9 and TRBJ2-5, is DSGVTQTPKHLITATGQRVTLRCSPRSGDLSVYWYQQSLDQGLQFLIQYYNGEERAKGNILERFSAQQFPDLHSELNLSSLELGDSALYFCASSQRTVQETQYFGPGTRLLVL.

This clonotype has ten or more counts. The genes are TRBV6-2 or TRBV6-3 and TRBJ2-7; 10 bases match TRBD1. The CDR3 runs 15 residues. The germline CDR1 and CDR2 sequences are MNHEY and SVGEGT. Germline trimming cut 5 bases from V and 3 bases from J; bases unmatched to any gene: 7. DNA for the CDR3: TGTGCCAGCAGTCCAATTGGACAGGGGGTCTACGAGCAGTACTTC. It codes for CASSPIGQGVYEQYF.

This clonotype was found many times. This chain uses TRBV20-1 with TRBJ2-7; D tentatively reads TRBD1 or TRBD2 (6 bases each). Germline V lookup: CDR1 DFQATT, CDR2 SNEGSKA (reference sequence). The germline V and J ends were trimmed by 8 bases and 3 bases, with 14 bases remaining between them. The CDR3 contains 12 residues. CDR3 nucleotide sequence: TGCAGTCTGTCCGGGGGCCACTACGAGCAGTACTTC. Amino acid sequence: CSLSGGHYEQYF.

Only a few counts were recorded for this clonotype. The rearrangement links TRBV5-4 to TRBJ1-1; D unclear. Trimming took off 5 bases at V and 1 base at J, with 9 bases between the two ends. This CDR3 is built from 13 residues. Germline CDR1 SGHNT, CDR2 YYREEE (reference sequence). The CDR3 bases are TGTGCCAGCAGGCTGTCGCAGAACACTGAAGCTTTCTTT. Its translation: CASRLSQNTEAFF.

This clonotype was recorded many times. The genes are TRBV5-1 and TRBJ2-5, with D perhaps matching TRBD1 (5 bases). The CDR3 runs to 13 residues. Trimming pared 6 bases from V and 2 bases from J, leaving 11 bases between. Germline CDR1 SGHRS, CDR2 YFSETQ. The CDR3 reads CASTVQGQETQYF. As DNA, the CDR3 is TGCGCCAGCACCGTCCAGGGACAAGAGACCCAGTACTTC.